The 10 T cell receptor beta chains given below trace back to one sample, sequenced in a study of siplizumab effects on memory and regulatory T cells (dated by TCRdb to between 2018 and 2021). The library came from the immunoSEQ multiplex PCR assay. Drawn from immuneACCESS, this table holds only the in-frame rearrangements with V and J called that TCRdb kept. Clones are partly lost; checked studies trace under half to an unresolved V gene and leave the rest unexplained. The sample has some 41,000 clones on record, about 89% of them singletons. Around 0.25% of the sample lies in the top ten. Sequenced: naive CD4+ T cells sorted from blood. What this sample's cell subset or site label stands for: unstimulated naive T cells. Receptors originate from a human donor in good health.

The V gene is TRBV12-5, the J gene TRBJ2-5; the D gene is possibly TRBD2 (5 bases). The CDR3 totals 13 residues. The germline V gene encodes CDR1 LGHNT and CDR2 FRNRAP. V was trimmed by 9 bases and J by 7 bases, leaving 18 bases between them. CDR3 amino acids: CASGPPGGSTQYF. The CDR3 bases are TGTGCTAGCGGGCCTCCTGGAGGTTCGACCCAGTACTTC.

V is TRBV7-9 and J is TRBJ2-5; the D call may be TRBD1 or TRBD2 (5 bases each). V lost 5 bases and J 2 bases, leaving 12 bases between the germline ends. CDR1 and CDR2 (germline): SEHNR, FQNEAQ (reference sequence). The CDR3 totals 14 residues. The CDR3 region has the DNA TGTGCCAGCAGCCCGGGACGGACACAAGAGACCCAGTACTTC. This sequence encodes CASSPGRTQETQYF.

The rearrangement links TRBV6-5 to TRBJ2-7; D might be TRBD2 (5 bases). Trimming took off 8 bases at V and 6 bases at J, with 23 bases between the two ends. The CDR3 has 15 amino acids. Germline values: CDR1 MNHEY, CDR2 SVGAGI. The CDR3 region has the DNA TGTGCCAGCGGAAGGCAGGTCCCCATCGAGGGCGAGCAGTACTTC. Translated: CASGRQVPIEGEQYF.

This chain connects TRBV28 to TRBJ2-7; D gene uncertain. The CDR3 has 13 amino acids. CDR1 MDHEN and CDR2 SYDVKM come from the germline V gene. V was shortened by 2 bases and J by 3 bases, with 8 bases between the two germline ends. The CDR3 here is CASSLGTYYEQYF. CDR3 DNA sequence: TGTGCCAGCAGTTTAGGAACCTACTACGAGCAGTACTTC.

V gene TRBV7-9 combines with J gene TRBJ2-5; D unresolved. The V gene lost 6 bases and the J gene lost 5 bases, with 16 bases spanning the gap. CDR1 is SEHNR and CDR2 is FQNEAQ in the germline V gene (reference sequence). This CDR3 comprises 14 residues. CDR3 sequence reads: CASSLYNLLETQYF. CDR3 in DNA: TGTGCCAGCAGTCTCTACAACCTTTTGGAGACCCAGTACTTC.

The V gene is TRBV6-6, the J gene TRBJ1-4; D call uncertain. The V gene's germline CDR1 is MNHNY and CDR2 SVGAGI (reference sequence). There are 14 residues in the CDR3. V lost 3 bases and J 3 bases, leaving 8 bases between the germline ends. The CDR3 region has the DNA TGTGCCAGCAGTTATTTTCAGGCTAATGAAAAACTGTTTTTT. It specifies CASSYFQANEKLFF.

This clone appeared a single time. The chain joins TRBV29-1 to TRBJ2-4; D uncertain. The V end was cut by 4 bases, the J end by 5 bases, with 6 bases between. The V gene's germline CDR1 is SQVTM and CDR2 ANQGSEA. The CDR3 runs 11 residues. In nucleotides, the CDR3 is TGCAGCGTTGCTCAGGAAAACATTCAGTACTTC. Its translation is CSVAQENIQYF. Full variable domain (rest looked up from reference TRBV29-1 and TRBJ2-4): SAVISQKPSRDICQRGTSLTIQCQVDSQVTMMFWYRQQPGQSLTLIATANQGSEATYESGFVIDKFPISRPNLTFSTLTVSNMSPEDSSIYLCSVAQENIQYFGAGTRLSVL.

V and J are TRBV9 and TRBJ1-2, with no clear D. In germline, CDR1 is SGDLS, CDR2 YYNGEE. V shed 2 bases and J shed 3 bases, with 11 bases lying between them. The CDR3 is 14 residues long. CDR3 nucleotide sequence: TGTGCCAGCAGCGTCGGTGCCTTGGACTATGGCTACACCTTC. Amino acids: CASSVGALDYGYTF.

The V and J genes are TRBV4-2 and TRBJ1-4; D not resolved. This CDR3 has 16 amino acids. Trimming pared 4 bases from V and 4 bases from J, leaving 16 bases between. Germline lookup yields CDR1 LGHNA and CDR2 YNFKEQ. CDR3 nucleotides: TGTGCCAGCAGCCGCGTAAGACGCCTCGGTAATGAAAAACTGTTTTTT. It translates to CASSRVRRLGNEKLFF.

The CDR3 reads CASTVRTSVDNEQFF. Here the CDR3 DNA reads TGTGCCAGCACCGTCCGGACTAGCGTCGACAATGAGCAGTTCTTC. The rearrangement joins TRBV6-1 to TRBJ2-1, with 9 bases lining up with TRBD2. Unmatched junction bases numbered 9, after V lost 7 bases and J lost 5 bases. CDR1 MNHNS and CDR2 SASEGT come from the germline V gene. There are 15 residues in the CDR3.